This T cell receptor beta chain was sequenced during a study of T cell changes during pregnancy in multiple sclerosis. The protocol was immunoSEQ multiplex PCR, while the TCRdb copy is restricted to in-frame clones and leaves out a portion. The repertoire holds about 81,000 clones, with over 85% as singletons. The clonotype was recovered from a female donor in good health, enrolled as a control in a pregnancy study. The material sequenced was peripheral blood, taken in the third trimester of pregnancy.

The CDR3 loop is CASSLGQGPNRAFF. The CDR3 coding sequence is TGTGCCAGCAGCTTGGGACAGGGTCCTAATCGGGCTTTCTTT. The chain has TRBV5-6 and TRBJ1-1; 7 positions agree with TRBD1. The germline gives CDR1 SGHDT, CDR2 YYEEEE. The CDR3 is 14 amino acids. With V trimmed by 0 bases and J by 11 bases, 10 bases remained unmatched.